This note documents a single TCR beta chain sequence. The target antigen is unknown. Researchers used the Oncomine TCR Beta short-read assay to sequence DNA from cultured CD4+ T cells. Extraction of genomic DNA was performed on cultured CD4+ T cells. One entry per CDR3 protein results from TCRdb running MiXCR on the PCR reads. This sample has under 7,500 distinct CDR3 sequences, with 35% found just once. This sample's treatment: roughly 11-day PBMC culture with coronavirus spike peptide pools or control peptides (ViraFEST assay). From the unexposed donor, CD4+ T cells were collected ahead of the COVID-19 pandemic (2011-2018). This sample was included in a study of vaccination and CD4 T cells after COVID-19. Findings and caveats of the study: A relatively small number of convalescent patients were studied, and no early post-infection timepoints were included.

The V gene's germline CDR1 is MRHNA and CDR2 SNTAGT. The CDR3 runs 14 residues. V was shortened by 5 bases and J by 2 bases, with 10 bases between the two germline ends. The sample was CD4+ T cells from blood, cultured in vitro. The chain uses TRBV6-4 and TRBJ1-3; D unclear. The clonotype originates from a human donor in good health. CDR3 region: CASSSPPAGNTIYF. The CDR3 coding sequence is TGTGCCAGCAGTTCCCCCCCGGCTGGAAACACCATATATTTT.